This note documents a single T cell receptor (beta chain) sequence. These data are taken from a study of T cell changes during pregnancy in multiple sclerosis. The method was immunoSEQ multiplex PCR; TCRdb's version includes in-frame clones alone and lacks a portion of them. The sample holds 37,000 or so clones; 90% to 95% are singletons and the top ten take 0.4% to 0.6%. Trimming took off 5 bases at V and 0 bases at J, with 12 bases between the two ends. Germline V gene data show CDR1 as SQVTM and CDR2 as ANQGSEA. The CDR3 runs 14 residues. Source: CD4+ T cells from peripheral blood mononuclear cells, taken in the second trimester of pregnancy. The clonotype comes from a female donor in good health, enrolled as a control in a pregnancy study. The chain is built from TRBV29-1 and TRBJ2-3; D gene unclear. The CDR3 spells CSVHYPTSTDTQYF. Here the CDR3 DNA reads TGCAGCGTTCACTACCCGACTAGCACAGATACGCAGTATTTT.